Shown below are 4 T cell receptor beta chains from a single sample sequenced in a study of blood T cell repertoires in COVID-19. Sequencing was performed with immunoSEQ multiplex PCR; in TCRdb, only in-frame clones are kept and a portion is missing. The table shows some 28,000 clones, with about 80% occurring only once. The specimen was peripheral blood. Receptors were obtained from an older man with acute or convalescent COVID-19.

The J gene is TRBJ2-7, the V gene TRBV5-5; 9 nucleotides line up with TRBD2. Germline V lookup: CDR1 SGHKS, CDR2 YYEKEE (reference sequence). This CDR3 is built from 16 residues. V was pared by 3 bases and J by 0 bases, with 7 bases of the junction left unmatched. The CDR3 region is CASSWRLAALSYEQYF. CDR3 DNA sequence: TGTGCCAGCAGCTGGAGACTAGCGGCACTCTCCTACGAGCAGTACTTC.

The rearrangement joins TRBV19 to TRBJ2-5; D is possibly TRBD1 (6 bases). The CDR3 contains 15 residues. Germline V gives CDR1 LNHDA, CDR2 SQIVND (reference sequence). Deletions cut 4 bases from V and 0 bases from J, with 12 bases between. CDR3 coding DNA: TGTGCCAGTAGTAATAGAGGGGGAAACCAAGAGACCCAGTACTTC. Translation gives CASSNRGGNQETQYF.

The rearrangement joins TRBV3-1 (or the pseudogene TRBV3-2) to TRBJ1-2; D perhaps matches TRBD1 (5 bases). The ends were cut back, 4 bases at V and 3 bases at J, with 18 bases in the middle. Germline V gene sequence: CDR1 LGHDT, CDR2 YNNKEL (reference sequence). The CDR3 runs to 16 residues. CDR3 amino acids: CASSLRGGALDYGYTF. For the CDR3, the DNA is TGTGCCAGCAGCCTTCGTGGTGGGGCTTTAGACTATGGCTACACCTTC.

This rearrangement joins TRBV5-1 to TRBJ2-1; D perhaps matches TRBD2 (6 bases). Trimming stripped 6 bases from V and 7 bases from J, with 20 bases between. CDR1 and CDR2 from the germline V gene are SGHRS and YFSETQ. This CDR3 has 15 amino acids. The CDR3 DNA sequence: TGCGCCAGCAAGGTTGGGGGAGGAGAGGCAAATGAGCAGTTCTTC. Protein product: CASKVGGGEANEQFF.